These 9 T cell receptor beta chains came from one sample sequenced in a study of blood T cell repertoires in COVID-19. Profiling relied on immunoSEQ multiplex PCR, and the TCRdb table lists in-frame clones only, not all of them. The sample includes under 200,000 clones, around 90% seen only once; the top ten take roughly 21%. The sample comprised peripheral blood. These receptor sequences come from a man aged 55 to 70 with active or convalescent COVID-19.

The sample holds a few counts of this clone. V usage is TRBV6-4 and J usage is TRBJ1-5, with 7 positions matching TRBD1. Germline V CDR1 and CDR2: MRHNA, SNTAGT. Trimming took 7 bases from V and 5 from J; bases not matched to a gene: 5. The length of the CDR3 is 13 residues. The CDR3 here is CASNSRGDQPQHF. The CDR3 bases are TGTGCCAGCAATAGCAGGGGGGATCAGCCCCAGCATTTT.

This clone was detected only once. This chain uses TRBV27 with TRBJ1-1; TRBD1 is a possible D gene (6 bases). This CDR3 region has 18 residues. V was pared by 3 bases and J by 0 bases, with 20 bases between. Germline assignment: CDR1 MNHEY and CDR2 SMNVEV (reference sequence). CDR3: CASSLGWGTPYMNTEAFF. The CDR3 DNA reads TGTGCCAGCAGTTTGGGTTGGGGGACACCATACATGAACACTGAAGCTTTCTTT.

The V call is TRBV4-1, the J call TRBJ1-3; D is unresolved. V was pared by 2 bases and J by 0 bases, with 17 bases between. From germline, CDR1 is MGHRA and CDR2 YSYEKL. The CDR3 contains 18 residues. As DNA, the CDR3 is TGCGCCAGCAGCCAAACCATATCCTCGGGGATCTCTGGAAACACCATATATTTT. This sequence encodes CASSQTISSGISGNTIYF.

V is TRBV20-1 and J is TRBJ2-7; D not certain. The germline V gene encodes CDR1 DFQATT and CDR2 SNEGSKA (reference sequence). The CDR3 is 13 amino acids. V lost 3 bases and J 0 bases, leaving 9 bases between the germline ends. This CDR3 reads CSASNPSSYEQYF. For the CDR3, the DNA is TGCAGTGCTAGTAACCCTAGCTCCTACGAGCAGTACTTC.

V is TRBV14 and J is TRBJ2-3; D might be TRBD1 (5 bases). Germline CDR1 and CDR2: SGHDN and FVKESK. CDR3 length: 15 amino acids. Trimming removed 4 bases from V and 0 bases from J, with 11 bases in between. Written as DNA, the CDR3 is TGTGCCAGCAGCCCCCATGGGGCTAGCACAGATACGCAGTATTTT. Protein sequence: CASSPHGASTDTQYF.

CDR3 nucleotides: TGTGCCAGCTCCCAACCTCTAGCGGGGGGGCGGACCCAGTACTTC. Translated: CASSQPLAGGRTQYF. The V and J genes are TRBV6-5 and TRBJ2-5; the match to TRBD2 covers 12 bases. Germline CDR1 reads MNHEY; CDR2 reads SVGAGI. The CDR3 extends over 15 amino acids. The V segment lost 8 bases and the J segment 7 bases; nucleotides outside the gene matches: 11.

The rearrangement links TRBV6-2 or TRBV6-3 to TRBJ1-1, with 7 positions matching TRBD1. This CDR3 spans 14 amino acids. Germline-derived CDR1 and CDR2 are MNHEY and SVGEGT. The V gene end was trimmed by 6 bases and the J gene end by 2 bases; junction bases not matched to a gene: 6. The CDR3 reads CASSLGGINTEAFF. The DNA for the CDR3 is TGTGCCAGCAGCTTAGGGGGCATAAACACTGAAGCTTTCTTT.

This chain uses TRBV3-1 (or the pseudogene TRBV3-2) with TRBJ2-3; 7 positions agree with TRBD2. The CDR3 consists of 16 residues. The V and J ends lost 5 bases and 2 bases, in that order; junction bases with no gene match: 10. CDR1 and CDR2 from the germline V gene are LGHDT and YNNKEL (reference sequence). In DNA, the CDR3 is TGTGCCAGCAGCTCCCGGGTTCGGGACTACACAGATACGCAGTATTTT. Its protein product is CASSSRVRDYTDTQYF.

CDR3 DNA: TGTGCCAGTAGTATCAGACAGGGTAACAATCAGCCCCAGCATTTT. Translated: CASSIRQGNNQPQHF. The chain links TRBV19 to TRBJ1-5; the match to TRBD1 covers 7 bases. The J segment lost 3 bases and the V segment lost 3 bases, leaving 5 bases of the junction unmatched. The CDR3 spans 15 residues. The germline gives CDR1 LNHDA, CDR2 SQIVND (reference sequence).